This TCR beta chain was recorded in a study of blood T cells in healthy people across ages. Trimming took off 5 bases at V and 6 bases at J, with 8 bases between the two ends. The CDR3 is 13 residues long. Germline CDR1 and CDR2: SEHNR and FQNEAQ (reference sequence). A note on this clonotype: Its target is not known.

Through a sample-barcoded 5' primer and a J-beta primer mix, a second PCR was run for roughly 7 to 12 cycles. Researchers report that each sample yielded at least 2.5 million CDR3-containing paired-end reads. MiXCR, applied by TCRdb to the 5' RACE reads, yields one record per CDR3 protein. The table has approximately 1,000,000 distinct CDR3 sequences, 35% to 50% seen once. General study results and limits: What prevented conclusive comparison of naive and antigen-experienced cells was that PBMCs were unsorted. Relative to aged donors, long-lived donors carried more naive CD4+ cells and displayed higher diversity. Getting older went along with TCR beta diversity per million T cells dropping roughly linearly.

The source is a woman aged 55-75 years in good health. The rearrangement links TRBV7-9 to TRBJ1-6, with no clear D. Sequenced material: blood. The CDR3 nucleotides read TGTGCCAGCAGCCCCAAGCCTAATTCACCCCTCCACTTT. This sequence encodes CASSPKPNSPLHF.